These 3 T cell receptor beta chains originate from one sample sequenced in a study of siplizumab effects on memory and regulatory T cells. What these receptors recognize is not known. Mixed lymphocyte reaction cells were cocultured at 37°C for 6 to 7 days. Here immunoSEQ multiplex PCR was the method, and the copy in TCRdb shows in-frame clones only, minus some. The sample lists 12,000 or so clones, approximately 37% occurring once. Material for sequencing was CFSE-low (dividing) CD8+ T cells sorted from an allogeneic mixed lymphocyte reaction. The receptors stem from a human donor in good health; the cells came from an allogeneic mixed lymphocyte reaction.

This clone ranks as medium-sized. The chain is built from TRBV30 and TRBJ2-7, with 9 positions matching TRBD1. Germline lookup yields CDR1 GTSNPN and CDR2 SVGIG (reference sequence). With V trimmed by 4 bases and J by 6 bases, 7 bases remained unmatched. The CDR3 extends over 13 amino acids. The CDR3 spells CAWNPGTGSEQYF. Here the CDR3 DNA reads TGTGCCTGGAATCCTGGGACAGGGAGCGAGCAGTACTTC.

The chain uses TRBV6-4 and TRBJ2-3; no clear D gene. Per germline, CDR1 MRHNA and CDR2 SNTAGT. The CDR3 is 16 amino acids. V was pared by 3 bases and J by 0 bases, with 13 bases between. CDR3 loop: CASSEWLELSTDTQYF. The CDR3 bases are TGTGCCAGCAGTGAGTGGCTGGAGCTTAGCACAGATACGCAGTATTTT.

The rearrangement uses TRBV18 and TRBJ2-5; 9 bases line up with TRBD1. This CDR3 has 16 residues. V trimming: 3 bases; J trimming: 5 bases; junction bases outside the gene matches: 10. In germline, CDR1 is KGHSH, CDR2 LQKENI. The CDR3 here is CASSPPGTGNMETQYF. The DNA of the CDR3 is TGTGCCAGCTCACCTCCAGGGACAGGGAATATGGAGACCCAGTACTTC. Full variable domain (outside the CDR3, taken from reference TRBV18 and TRBJ2-5): NAGVMQNPRHLVRRRGQEARLRCSPMKGHSHVYWYRQLPEEGLKFMVYLQKENIIDESGMPKERFSAEFPKEGPSILRIQQVVRGDSAAYFCASSPPGTGNMETQYFGPGTRLLVL.